This section outlines one T cell receptor (beta chain) sequence together with its context. As yet, its antigen is unknown. Libraries were prepared by immunoSEQ multiplex PCR; TCRdb keeps only in-frame clonotypes and omits some of them. The repertoire holds tens of thousands of clones, with under 90% as singletons. These data come from a study of T cell responses to AZD1222 COVID-19 vaccine. Study summary: Second-dose groups at about 4 or about 12 weeks were pooled. Findings and limits, study-wide: Donors were chiefly white British, with a greater number of females, and clonal diversity was perhaps underestimated. Baseline seropositivity characterized only a handful of AZD1222 recipients. There were vaccine-associated CD4 TCRs across spike, dominant at 160-218 and 743-854.

Losses at the gene ends were 4 bases for V and 2 bases for J; bases not matched to a gene: 3. CDR1 and CDR2 from the germline V gene are SGHAT and FQNNGV. There are 16 residues in the CDR3. Sequencing was performed on peripheral blood, taken on day 0 of AZD1222 vaccination. The chain combines TRBV11-2 with TRBJ2-2; 11 nucleotides line up with TRBD2. The TCR originated in an adult in good health. Here the CDR3 DNA reads TGTGCCAGCAGCTATGGACTAGCGGGCAACACCGGGGAGCTGTTTTTT. Its protein product is CASSYGLAGNTGELFF.